This T cell receptor (beta chain) was profiled in a study of blood T cell repertoires in COVID-19. Study in general: Whether acute or convalescent, the COVID-19 samples came from the United States, Italy and Spain.

Method: immunoSEQ multiplex PCR; TCRdb's copy keeps in-frame clones and lacks some. The sample includes about 210,000 clones, about 87% of them seen just once. This clonotype originated in a man aged 55 to 70 with acute or convalescent COVID-19. The sample comprised peripheral blood.

The CDR3 region is CASISTPGAGYTF. The CDR3 DNA is TGTGCCAGCATCTCGACGCCGGGAGCTGGCTACACCTTC. V usage is TRBV6-5 and J usage is TRBJ1-2; D is uncertain. This CDR3 has 13 amino acids. V gave up 7 bases and J gave up 7 bases, with 16 bases separating them. From germline, CDR1 is MNHEY and CDR2 SVGAGI.